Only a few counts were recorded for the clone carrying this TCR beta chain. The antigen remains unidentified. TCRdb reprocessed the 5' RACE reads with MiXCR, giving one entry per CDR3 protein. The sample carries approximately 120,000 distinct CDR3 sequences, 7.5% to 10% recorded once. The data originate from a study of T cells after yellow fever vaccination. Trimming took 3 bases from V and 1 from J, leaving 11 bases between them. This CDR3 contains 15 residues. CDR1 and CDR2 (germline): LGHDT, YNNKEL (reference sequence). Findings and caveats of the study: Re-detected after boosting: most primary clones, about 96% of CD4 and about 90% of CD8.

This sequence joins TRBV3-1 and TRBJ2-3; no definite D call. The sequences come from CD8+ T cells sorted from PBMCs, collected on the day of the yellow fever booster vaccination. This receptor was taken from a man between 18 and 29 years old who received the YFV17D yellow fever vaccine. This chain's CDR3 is CASSHWHLRTDTQYF. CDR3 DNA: TGTGCCAGCAGCCATTGGCACCTTCGCACAGATACGCAGTATTTT.